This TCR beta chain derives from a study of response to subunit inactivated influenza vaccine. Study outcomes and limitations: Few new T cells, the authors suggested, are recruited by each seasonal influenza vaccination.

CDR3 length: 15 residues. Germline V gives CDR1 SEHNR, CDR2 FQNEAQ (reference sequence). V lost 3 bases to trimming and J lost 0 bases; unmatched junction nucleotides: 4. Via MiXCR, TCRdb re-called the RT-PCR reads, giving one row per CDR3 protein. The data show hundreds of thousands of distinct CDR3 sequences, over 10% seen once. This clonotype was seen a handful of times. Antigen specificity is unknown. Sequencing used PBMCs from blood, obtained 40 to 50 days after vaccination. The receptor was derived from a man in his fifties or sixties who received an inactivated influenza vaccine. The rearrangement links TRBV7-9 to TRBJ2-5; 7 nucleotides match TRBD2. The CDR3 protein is CASSLWEGNQETQYF. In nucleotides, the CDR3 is TGTGCCAGCAGCTTGTGGGAGGGGAACCAAGAGACCCAGTACTTC.